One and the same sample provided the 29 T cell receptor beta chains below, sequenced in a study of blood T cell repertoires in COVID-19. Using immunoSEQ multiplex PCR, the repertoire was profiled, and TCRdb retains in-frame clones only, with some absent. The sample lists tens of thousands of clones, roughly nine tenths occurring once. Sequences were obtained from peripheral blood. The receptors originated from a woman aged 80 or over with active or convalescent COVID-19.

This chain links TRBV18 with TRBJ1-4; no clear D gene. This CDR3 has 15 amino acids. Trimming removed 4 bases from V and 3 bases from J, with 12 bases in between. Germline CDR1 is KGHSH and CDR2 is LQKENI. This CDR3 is CASSRDRDPNEKLFF. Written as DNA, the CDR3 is TGTGCCAGCTCACGGGATCGGGATCCTAATGAAAAACTGTTTTTT.

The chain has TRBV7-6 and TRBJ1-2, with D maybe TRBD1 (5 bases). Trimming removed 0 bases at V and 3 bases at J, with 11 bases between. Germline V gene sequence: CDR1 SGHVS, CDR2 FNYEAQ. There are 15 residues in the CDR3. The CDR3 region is CASSLAGGVDYGYTF. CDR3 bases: TGTGCCAGCAGCTTAGCTGGGGGGGTGGACTATGGCTACACCTTC.

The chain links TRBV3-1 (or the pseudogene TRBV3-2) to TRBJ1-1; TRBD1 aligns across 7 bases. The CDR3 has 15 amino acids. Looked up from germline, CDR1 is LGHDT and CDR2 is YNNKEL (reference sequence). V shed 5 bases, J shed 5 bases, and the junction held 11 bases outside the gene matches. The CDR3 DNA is TGTGCCAGCAGCACCCACGACAGGGAACGTACTGAAGCTTTCTTT. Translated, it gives CASSTHDRERTEAFF.

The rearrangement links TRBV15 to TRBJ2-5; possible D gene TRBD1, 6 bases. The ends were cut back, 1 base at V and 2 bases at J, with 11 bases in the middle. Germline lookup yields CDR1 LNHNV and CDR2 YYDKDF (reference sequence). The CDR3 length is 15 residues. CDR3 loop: CATSRGPGQQETQYF. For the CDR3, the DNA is TGTGCCACCAGCAGAGGCCCTGGACAGCAAGAGACCCAGTACTTC. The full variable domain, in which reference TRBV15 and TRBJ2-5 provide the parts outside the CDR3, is DAMVIQNPRYQVTQFGKPVTLSCSQTLNHNVMYWYQQKSSQAPKLLFHYYDKDFNNEADTPDNFQSRRPNTSFCFLDIRSPGLGDTAMYLCATSRGPGQQETQYFGPGTRLLVL.

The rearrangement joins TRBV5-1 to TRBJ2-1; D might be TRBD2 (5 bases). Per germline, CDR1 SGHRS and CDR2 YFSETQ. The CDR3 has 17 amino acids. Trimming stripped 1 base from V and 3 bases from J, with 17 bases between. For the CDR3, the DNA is TGCGCCAGCAGCTTGTTTCCGACTACCCTTTACTACAATGAGCAGTTCTTC. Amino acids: CASSLFPTTLYYNEQFF.

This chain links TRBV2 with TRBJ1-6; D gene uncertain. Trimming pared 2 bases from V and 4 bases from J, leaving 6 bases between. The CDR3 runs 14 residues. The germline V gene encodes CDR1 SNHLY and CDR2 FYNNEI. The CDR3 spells CASSETVYNSPLHF. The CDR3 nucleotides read TGTGCCAGCAGTGAAACAGTGTATAATTCACCCCTCCACTTT.

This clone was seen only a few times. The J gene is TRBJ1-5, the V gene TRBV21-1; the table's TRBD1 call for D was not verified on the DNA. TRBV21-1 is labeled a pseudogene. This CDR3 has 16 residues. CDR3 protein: CASSKVGRQGNQPQHF. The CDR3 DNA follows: TGTGCCAGCAGCAAAGTTGGTCGGCAGGGCAATCAGCCCCAGCATTTT.

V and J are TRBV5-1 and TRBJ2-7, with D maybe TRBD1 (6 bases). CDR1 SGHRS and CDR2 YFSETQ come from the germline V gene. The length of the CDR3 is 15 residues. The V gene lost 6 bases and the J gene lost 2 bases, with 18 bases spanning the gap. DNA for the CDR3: TGCGCCAGCACCGTTACTCTGGACAGACCCTACGAGCAGTACTTC. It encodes CASTVTLDRPYEQYF.

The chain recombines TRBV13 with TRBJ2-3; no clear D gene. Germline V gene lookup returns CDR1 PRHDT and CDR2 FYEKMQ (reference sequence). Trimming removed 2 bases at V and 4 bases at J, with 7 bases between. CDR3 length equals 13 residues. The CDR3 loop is CASSLRVPDTQYF. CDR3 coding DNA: TGTGCCAGCAGCTTACGTGTCCCAGATACGCAGTATTTT.

For the CDR3, the DNA is TGTGCCAGCAGTAGCAGCGTTAACTATGGCTACACCTTC. Its translation is CASSSSVNYGYTF. The chain couples TRBV2 to TRBJ1-2; no definite D call. Between the trimmed V and J ends, which lost 5 bases and 1 base, there was a span of 8 bases. This CDR3 contains 13 residues. CDR1 is SNHLY and CDR2 is FYNNEI in the germline V gene.

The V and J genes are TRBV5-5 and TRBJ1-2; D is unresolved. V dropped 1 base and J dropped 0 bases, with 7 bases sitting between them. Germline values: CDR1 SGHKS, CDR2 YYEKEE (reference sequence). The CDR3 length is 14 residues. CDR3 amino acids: CASSLSRTNYGYTF. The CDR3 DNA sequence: TGTGCCAGCAGCTTGAGCAGGACTAACTATGGCTACACCTTC.

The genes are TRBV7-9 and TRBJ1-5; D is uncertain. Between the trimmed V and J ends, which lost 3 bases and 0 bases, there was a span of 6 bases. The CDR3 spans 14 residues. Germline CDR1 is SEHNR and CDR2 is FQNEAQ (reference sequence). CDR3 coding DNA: TGTGCCAGCAGCTTCCGAGATAGCAATCAGCCCCAGCATTTT. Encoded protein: CASSFRDSNQPQHF. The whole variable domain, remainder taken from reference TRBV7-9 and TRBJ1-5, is DTGVSQNPRHKITKRGQNVTFRCDPISEHNRLYWYRQTLGQGPEFLTYFQNEAQLEKSRLLSDRFSAERPKGSFSTLEIQRTEQGDSAMYLCASSFRDSNQPQHFGDGTRLSIL.

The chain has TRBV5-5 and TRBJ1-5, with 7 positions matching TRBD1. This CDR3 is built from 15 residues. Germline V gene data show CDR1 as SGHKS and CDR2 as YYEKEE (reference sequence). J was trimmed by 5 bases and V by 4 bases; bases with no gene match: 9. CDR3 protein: CASSDGTETHQPQHF. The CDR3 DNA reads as TGTGCCAGCAGCGACGGGACAGAAACGCATCAGCCCCAGCATTTT. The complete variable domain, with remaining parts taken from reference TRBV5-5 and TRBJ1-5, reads DAGVTQSPTHLIKTRGQQVTLRCSPISGHKSVSWYQQVLGQGPQFIFQYYEKEERGRGNFPDRFSARQFPNYSSELNVNALLLGDSALYLCASSDGTETHQPQHFGDGTRLSIL.

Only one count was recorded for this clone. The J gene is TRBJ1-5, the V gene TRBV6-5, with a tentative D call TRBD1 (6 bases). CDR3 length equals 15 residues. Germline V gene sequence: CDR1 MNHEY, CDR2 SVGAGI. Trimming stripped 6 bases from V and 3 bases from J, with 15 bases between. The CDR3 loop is CASRRKRDTNQPQHF. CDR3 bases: TGTGCCAGCAGAAGAAAACGGGACACCAATCAGCCCCAGCATTTT.

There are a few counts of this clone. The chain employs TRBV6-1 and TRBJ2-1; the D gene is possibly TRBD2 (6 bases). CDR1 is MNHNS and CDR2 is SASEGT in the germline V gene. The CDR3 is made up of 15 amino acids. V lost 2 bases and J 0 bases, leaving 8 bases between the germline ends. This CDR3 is CASSESGGSYNEQFF. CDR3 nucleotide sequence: TGTGCCAGCAGTGAATCCGGGGGCTCCTACAATGAGCAGTTCTTC.

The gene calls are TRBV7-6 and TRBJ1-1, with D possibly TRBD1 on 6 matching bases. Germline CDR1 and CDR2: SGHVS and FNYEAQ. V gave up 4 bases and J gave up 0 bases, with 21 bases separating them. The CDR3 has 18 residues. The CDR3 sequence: CASSSPRISRDMNTEAFF. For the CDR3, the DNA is TGTGCCAGCAGCTCCCCGCGAATATCCAGGGACATGAACACTGAAGCTTTCTTT.

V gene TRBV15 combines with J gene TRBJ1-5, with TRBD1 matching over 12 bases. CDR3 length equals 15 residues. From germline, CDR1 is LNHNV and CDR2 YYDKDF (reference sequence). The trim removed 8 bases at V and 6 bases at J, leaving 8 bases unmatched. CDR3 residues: CATLPGQGAIQPQHF. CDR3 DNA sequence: TGTGCCACCCTCCCGGGACAGGGGGCGATTCAGCCCCAGCATTTT. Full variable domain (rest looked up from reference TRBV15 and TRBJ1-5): DAMVIQNPRYQVTQFGKPVTLSCSQTLNHNVMYWYQQKSSQAPKLLFHYYDKDFNNEADTPDNFQSRRPNTSFCFLDIRSPGLGDTAMYLCATLPGQGAIQPQHFGDGTRLSIL.

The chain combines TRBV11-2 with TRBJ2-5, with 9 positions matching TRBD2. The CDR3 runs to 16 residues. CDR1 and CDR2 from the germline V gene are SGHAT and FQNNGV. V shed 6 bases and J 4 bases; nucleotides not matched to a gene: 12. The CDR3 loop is CASRILAGSPSETQYF. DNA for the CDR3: TGTGCCAGCAGGATTCTAGCGGGGTCCCCTTCAGAGACCCAGTACTTC.

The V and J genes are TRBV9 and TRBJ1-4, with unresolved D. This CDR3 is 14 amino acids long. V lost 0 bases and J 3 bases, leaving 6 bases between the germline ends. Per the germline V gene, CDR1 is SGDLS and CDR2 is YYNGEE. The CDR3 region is CASSVGLANEKLFF. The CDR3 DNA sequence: TGTGCCAGCAGCGTAGGGCTGGCTAATGAAAAACTGTTTTTT. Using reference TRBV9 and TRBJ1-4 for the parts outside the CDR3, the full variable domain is DSGVTQTPKHLITATGQRVTLRCSPRSGDLSVYWYQQSLDQGLQFLIQYYNGEERAKGNILERFSAQQFPDLHSELNLSSLELGDSALYFCASSVGLANEKLFFGSGTQLSVL.

The CDR3 sequence is CAALGAPSNQPQHF. In DNA, the CDR3 is TGTGCGGCTTTGGGAGCACCTAGCAATCAGCCCCAGCATTTT. This chain connects TRBV28 to TRBJ1-5; D gene uncertain. CDR1 MDHEN and CDR2 SYDVKM come from the germline V gene. This CDR3 has 14 residues.

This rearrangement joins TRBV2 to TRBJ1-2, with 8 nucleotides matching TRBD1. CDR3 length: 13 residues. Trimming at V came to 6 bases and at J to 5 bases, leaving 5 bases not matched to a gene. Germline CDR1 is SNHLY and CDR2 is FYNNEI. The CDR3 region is CASREGQAYGYTF. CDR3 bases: TGTGCCAGCAGGGAGGGACAGGCATATGGCTACACCTTC.

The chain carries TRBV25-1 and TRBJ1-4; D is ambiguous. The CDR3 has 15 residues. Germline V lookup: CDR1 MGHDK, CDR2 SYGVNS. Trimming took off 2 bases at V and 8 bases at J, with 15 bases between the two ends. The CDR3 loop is CASSESGRGWEKLFF. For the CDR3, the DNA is TGTGCCAGCAGTGAAAGCGGCAGAGGTTGGGAAAAACTGTTTTTT.

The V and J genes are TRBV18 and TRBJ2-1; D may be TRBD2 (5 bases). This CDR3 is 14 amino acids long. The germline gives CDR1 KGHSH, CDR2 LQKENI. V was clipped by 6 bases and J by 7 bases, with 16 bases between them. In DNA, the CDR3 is TGTGCCAGCTCTTTCCTTTCGGGGTCGAATGAGCAGTTCTTC. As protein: CASSFLSGSNEQFF.

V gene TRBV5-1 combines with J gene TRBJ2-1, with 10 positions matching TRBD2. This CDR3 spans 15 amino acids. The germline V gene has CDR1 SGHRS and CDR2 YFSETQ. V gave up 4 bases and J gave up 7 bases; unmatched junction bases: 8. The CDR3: CASSRSGGAPNEQFF. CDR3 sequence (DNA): TGCGCCAGCAGCAGAAGCGGGGGGGCACCTAATGAGCAGTTCTTC.

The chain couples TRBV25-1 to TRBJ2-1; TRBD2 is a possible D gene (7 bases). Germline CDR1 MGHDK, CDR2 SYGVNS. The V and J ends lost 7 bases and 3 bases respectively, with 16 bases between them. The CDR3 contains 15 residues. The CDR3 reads CASTKGGLGYNEQFF. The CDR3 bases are TGTGCCAGCACCAAGGGGGGGCTCGGCTACAATGAGCAGTTCTTC.

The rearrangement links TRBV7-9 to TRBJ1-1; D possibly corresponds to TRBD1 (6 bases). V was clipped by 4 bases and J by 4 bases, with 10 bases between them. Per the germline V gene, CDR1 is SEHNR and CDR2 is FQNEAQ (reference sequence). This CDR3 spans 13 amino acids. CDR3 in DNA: TGTGCCAGCAGCTCACAGGGAAGCACTGAAGCTTTCTTT. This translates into CASSSQGSTEAFF.

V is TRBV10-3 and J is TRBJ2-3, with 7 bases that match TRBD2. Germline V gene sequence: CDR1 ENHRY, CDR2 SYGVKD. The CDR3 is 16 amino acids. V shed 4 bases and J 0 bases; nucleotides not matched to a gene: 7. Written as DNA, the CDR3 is TGTGCCATCAGTGGCAGGTCGGGACTAAGCACAGATACGCAGTATTTT. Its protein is CAISGRSGLSTDTQYF.

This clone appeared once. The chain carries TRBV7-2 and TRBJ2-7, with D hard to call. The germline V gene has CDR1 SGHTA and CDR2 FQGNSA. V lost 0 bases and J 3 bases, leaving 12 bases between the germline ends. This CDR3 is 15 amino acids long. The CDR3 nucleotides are TGTGCCAGCAGCTTAGCGGAACGGCCGGGCTACGAGCAGTACTTC. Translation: CASSLAERPGYEQYF.

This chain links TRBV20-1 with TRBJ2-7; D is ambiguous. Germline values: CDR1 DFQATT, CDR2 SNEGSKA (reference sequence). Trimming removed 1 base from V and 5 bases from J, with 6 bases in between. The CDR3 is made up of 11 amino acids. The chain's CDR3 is CSARVSDEQYF. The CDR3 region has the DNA TGCAGTGCTAGAGTTTCGGACGAGCAGTACTTC.